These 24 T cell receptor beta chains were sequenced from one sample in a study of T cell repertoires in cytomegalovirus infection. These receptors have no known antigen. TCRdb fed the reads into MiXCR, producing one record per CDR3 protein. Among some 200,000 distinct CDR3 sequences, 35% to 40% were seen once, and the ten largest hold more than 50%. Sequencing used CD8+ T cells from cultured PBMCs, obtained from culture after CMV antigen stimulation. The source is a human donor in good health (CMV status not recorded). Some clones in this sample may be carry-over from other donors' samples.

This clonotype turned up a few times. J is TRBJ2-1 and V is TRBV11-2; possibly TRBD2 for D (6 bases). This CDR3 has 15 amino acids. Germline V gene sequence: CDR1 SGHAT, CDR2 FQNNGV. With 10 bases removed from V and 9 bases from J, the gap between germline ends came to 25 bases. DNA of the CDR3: TGTGCCACTCTTGCTATCCATGGGGGGTGGCGTGAGCAGTTCTTC. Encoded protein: CATLAIHGGWREQFF.

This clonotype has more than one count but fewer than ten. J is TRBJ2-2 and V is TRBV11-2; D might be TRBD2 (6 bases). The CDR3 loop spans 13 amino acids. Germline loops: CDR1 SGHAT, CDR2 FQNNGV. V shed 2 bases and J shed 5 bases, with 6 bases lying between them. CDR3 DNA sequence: TGTGCCAGCAGCTTAAGCGGGACCGGGGAGCTGTTTTTT. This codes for CASSLSGTGELFF.

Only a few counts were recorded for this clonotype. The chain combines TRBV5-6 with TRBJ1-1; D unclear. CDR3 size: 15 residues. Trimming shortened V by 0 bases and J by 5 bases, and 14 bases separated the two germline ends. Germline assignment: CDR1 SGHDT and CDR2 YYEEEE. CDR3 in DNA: TGTGCCAGCAGCTTGGCCCTCAAAGGCAGTACTGAAGCTTTCTTT. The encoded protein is CASSLALKGSTEAFF.

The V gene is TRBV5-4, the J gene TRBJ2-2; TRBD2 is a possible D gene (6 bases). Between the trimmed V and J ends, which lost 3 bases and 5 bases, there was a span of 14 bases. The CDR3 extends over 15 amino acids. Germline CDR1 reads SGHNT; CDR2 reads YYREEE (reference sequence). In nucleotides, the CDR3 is TGTGCCAGCAGCTCCTCCGGGACTCCGACCGGGGAGCTGTTTTTT. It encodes CASSSSGTPTGELFF.

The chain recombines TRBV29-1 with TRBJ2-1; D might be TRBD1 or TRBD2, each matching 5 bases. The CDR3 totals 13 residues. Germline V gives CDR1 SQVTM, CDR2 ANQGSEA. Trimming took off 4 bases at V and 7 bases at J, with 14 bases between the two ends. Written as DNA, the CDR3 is TGCAGCGTTGCACTAGGGACGGCAAATGAGCAGTTCTTC. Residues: CSVALGTANEQFF.

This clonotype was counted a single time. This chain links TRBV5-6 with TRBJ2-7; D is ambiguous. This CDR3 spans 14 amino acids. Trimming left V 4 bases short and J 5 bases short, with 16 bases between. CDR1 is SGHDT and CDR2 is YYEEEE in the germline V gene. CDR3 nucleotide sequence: TGTGCCAGCAGCCCACAAGGGCCTCGGAACGAGCAGTACTTC. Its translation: CASSPQGPRNEQYF.

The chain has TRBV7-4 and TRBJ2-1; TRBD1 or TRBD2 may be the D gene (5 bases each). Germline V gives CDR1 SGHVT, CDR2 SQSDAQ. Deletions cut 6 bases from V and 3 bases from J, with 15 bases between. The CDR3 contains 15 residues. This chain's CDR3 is CASRPRGIGYNEQFF. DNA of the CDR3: TGTGCCAGCAGACCGAGGGGTATTGGCTACAATGAGCAGTTCTTC. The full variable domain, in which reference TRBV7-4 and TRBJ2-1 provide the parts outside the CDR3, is GAGVSQSPRYKVAKRGRDVALRCDSISGHVTLYWYRQTLGQGSEVLTYSQSDAQRDKSGRPSGRFSAERPERSVSTLKIQRTEQGDSAVYLCASRPRGIGYNEQFFGPGTRLTVL.

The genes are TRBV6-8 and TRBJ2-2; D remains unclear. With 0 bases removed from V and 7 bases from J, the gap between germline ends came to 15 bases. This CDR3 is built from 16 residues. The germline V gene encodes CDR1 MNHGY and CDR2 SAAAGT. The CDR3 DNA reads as TGTGCCAGCAGTTACTCGACGGGCGGACGTTTCGGGGAGCTGTTTTTT. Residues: CASSYSTGGRFGELFF.

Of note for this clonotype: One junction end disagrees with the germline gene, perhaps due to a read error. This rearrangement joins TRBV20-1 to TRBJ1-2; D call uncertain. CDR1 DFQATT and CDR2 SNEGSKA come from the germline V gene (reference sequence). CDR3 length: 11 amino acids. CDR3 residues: CSPFATEKRDF. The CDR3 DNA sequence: TGCAGTCCCTTCGCCACAGAAAAAAGGGACTTC.

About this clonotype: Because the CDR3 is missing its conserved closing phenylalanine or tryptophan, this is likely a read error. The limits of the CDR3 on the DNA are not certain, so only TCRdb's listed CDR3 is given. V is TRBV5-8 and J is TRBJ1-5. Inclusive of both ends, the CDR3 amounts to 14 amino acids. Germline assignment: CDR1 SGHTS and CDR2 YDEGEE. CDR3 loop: CASSFTVGNQPQDY.

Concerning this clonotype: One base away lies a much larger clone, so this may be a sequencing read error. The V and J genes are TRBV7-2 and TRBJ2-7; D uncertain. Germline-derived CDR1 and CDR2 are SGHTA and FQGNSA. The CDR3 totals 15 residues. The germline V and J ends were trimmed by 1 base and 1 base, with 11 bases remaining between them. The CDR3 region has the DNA TGTGCCAGCAGCTTAGAAGGGTTCAGGTCCTACGAGCAGTACTTC. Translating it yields CASSLEGFRSYEQYF.

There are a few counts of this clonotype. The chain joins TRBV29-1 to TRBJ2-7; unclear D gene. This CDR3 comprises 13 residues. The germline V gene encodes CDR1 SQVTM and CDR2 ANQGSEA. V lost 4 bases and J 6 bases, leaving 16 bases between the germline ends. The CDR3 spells CSVVQPIDSEQYF. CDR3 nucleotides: TGCAGCGTTGTTCAGCCTATAGATAGCGAGCAGTACTTC.

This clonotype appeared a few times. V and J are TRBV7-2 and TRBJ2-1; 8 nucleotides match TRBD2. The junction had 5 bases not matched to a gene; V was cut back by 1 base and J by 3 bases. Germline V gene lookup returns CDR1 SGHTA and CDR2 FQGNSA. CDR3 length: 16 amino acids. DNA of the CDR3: TGTGCCAGCAGCTTAGATCGGGCGGGGGGCTACAATGAGCAGTTCTTC. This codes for CASSLDRAGGYNEQFF.

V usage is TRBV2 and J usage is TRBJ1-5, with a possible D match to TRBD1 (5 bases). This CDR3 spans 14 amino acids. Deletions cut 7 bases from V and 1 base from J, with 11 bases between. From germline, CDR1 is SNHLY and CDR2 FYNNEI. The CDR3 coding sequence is TGTGCCAGCAAAAATCGGGGGAGCAATCAGCCCCAGCATTTT. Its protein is CASKNRGSNQPQHF.

The DNA for the CDR3 is TGTGCCAGCAGTCCTAGACAGGGAGGGACCCCAGATACGCAGTATTTT. The encoded protein is CASSPRQGGTPDTQYF. The gene calls are TRBV27 and TRBJ2-3, with D perhaps given as TRBD1 or TRBD2 (7 bases each). The V and J ends lost 5 bases and 4 bases respectively, with 19 bases between them. Germline V gene lookup returns CDR1 MNHEY and CDR2 SMNVEV (reference sequence). The CDR3 consists of 16 residues.

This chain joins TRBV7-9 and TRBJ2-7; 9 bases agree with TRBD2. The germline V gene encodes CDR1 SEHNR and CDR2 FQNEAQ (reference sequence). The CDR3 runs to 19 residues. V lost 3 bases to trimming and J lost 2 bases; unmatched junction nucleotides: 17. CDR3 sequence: CASSFAGIRSGGNPYEQYF. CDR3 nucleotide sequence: TGTGCCAGCAGCTTTGCCGGGATCCGAAGCGGGGGGAACCCCTACGAGCAGTACTTC.

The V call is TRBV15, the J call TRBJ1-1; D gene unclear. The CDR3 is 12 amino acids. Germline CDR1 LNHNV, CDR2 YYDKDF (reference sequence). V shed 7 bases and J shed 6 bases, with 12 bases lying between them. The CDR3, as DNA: TGTGCCACCACCCAGGATGGACCTGAAGCTTTCTTT. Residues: CATTQDGPEAFF.

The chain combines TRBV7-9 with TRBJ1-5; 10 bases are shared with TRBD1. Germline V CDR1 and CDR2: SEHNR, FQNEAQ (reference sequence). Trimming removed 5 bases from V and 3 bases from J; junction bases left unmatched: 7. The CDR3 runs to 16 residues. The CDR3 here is CASSPGTGEYNQPQHF. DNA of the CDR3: TGTGCCAGCAGCCCGGGGACAGGGGAATACAATCAGCCCCAGCATTTT.

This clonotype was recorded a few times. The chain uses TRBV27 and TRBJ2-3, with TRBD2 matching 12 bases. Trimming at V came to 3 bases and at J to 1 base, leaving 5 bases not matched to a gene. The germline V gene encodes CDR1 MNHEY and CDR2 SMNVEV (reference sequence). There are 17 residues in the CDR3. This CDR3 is CASSFLRTSGGTDTQYF. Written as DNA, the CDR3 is TGTGCCAGCAGTTTTTTACGGACTAGCGGGGGCACAGATACGCAGTATTTT.

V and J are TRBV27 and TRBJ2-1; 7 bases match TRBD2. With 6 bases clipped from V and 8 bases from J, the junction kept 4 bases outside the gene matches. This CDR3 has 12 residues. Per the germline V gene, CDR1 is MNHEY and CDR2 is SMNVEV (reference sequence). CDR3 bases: TGTGCCAGCAGCAACCGGGGGGATGAGCAGTTCTTC. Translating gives CASSNRGDEQFF.

CDR3 protein: CASRGGTLPEKLFF. CDR3 in DNA: TGTGCCAGCCGGGGCGGGACACTCCCCGAAAAACTGTTTTTT. The V and J genes are TRBV7-9 and TRBJ1-4, with D maybe TRBD1 (6 bases). Trimming took off 8 bases at V and 8 bases at J, with 18 bases between the two ends. Germline-derived CDR1 and CDR2 are SEHNR and FQNEAQ (reference sequence). This CDR3 comprises 14 residues. Variable domain in full (rest from reference TRBV7-9 and TRBJ1-4): DTGVSQNPRHKITKRGQNVTFRCDPISEHNRLYWYRQTLGQGPEFLTYFQNEAQLEKSRLLSDRFSAERPKGSFSTLEIQRTEQGDSAMYLCASRGGTLPEKLFFGSGTQLSVL.

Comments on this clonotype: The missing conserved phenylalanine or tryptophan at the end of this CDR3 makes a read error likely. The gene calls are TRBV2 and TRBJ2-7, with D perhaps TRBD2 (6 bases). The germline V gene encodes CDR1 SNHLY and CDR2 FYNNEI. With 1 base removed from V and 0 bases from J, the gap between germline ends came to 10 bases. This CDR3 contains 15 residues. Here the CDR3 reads CASSEERRGSYEQYL. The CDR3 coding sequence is TGTGCCAGCAGTGAAGAGAGGAGGGGCTCCTACGAGCAGTACTTA.

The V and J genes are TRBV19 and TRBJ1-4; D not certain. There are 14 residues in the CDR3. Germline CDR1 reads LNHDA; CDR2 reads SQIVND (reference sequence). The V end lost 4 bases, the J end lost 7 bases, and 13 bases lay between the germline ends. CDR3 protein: CASSRTPESEKLFF. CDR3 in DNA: TGTGCCAGTAGTAGGACTCCAGAGAGTGAAAAACTGTTTTTT.

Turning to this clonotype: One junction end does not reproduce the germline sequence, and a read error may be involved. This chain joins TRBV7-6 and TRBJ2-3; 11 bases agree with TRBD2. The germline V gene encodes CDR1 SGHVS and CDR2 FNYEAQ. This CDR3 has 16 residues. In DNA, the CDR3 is TGTACCAGCAGCTTGGGGACTAGCGGCCTCACAGATACGCAGTATTTT. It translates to CTSSLGTSGLTDTQYF.